This is a list of T cell receptor beta chains from one sample in a study of CD8 T cells in Susac syndrome. TCRdb re-derived calls from the immunoSEQ multiplex PCR reads in MiXCR, one entry per CDR3 protein. The sample records 150,000 to 200,000 distinct CDR3 sequences, approximately 95% being singletons. The material sequenced was CD4+ T cells from PBMCs. All receptors come from a human donor in good health. Each CDR3 is given with its conserved first and last residue. Fields, in order: J gene, V gene, D gene, clone size, CDR3 protein, CDR3 DNA. D genes are given only for firm matches. The size entry is marked missing in some rows and otherwise reads once, few, many or a size class.

J gene: TRBJ2-7
V gene: TRBV20-1
D gene: -
clone size: -
CDR3 protein: CSARDDVALYEQYF
CDR3 DNA: TGCAGTGCTAGGGATGACGTGGCTCTCTACGAGCAGTACTTC

J gene: TRBJ2-1
V gene: TRBV2
D gene: TRBD1
clone size: -
CDR3 protein: CASSERGREQFF
CDR3 DNA: TGTGCCAGCAGTGAGAGGGGGCGCGAGCAGTTCTTC

J gene: TRBJ2-7
V gene: TRBV13
D gene: -
clone size: few
CDR3 protein: CASSAHRDVGYEQYF
CDR3 DNA: TGTGCCAGCAGCGCCCACCGGGACGTAGGCTACGAGCAGTACTTC

J gene: TRBJ2-1
V gene: TRBV3-1
D gene: -
clone size: -
CDR3 protein: CASSPRFNEQFF
CDR3 DNA: TGTGCCAGCAGCCCTAGGTTTAATGAGCAGTTCTTC

J gene: TRBJ2-1
V gene: TRBV28
D gene: TRBD2
clone size: few
CDR3 protein: CASSLASGSRNEQFF
CDR3 DNA: TGTGCCAGCAGTTTGGCTAGCGGGAGTCGTAATGAGCAGTTCTTC

J gene: TRBJ1-2
V gene: TRBV30
D gene: -
clone size: -
CDR3 protein: CAWSAGIYGYTF
CDR3 DNA: TGTGCCTGGAGTGCCGGGATCTATGGCTACACCTTC

J gene: TRBJ2-7
V gene: TRBV20-1
D gene: -
clone size: -
CDR3 protein: CSATRGASGTIYYEQYF
CDR3 DNA: TGCAGTGCTACTAGGGGGGCTAGCGGAACTATTTACTACGAGCAGTACTTC

J gene: TRBJ2-4
V gene: TRBV7-2
D gene: -
clone size: once
CDR3 protein: CASSLAYDLAKNIQYF
CDR3 DNA: TGTGCCAGCAGCTTAGCGTATGATTTAGCCAAAAACATTCAGTACTTC

J gene: TRBJ2-5
V gene: TRBV6-1
D gene: -
clone size: -
CDR3 protein: CASRPPRVQETQYF
CDR3 DNA: TGTGCCAGTAGGCCCCCACGAGTCCAAGAGACCCAGTACTTC

J gene: TRBJ2-5
V gene: TRBV3-1
D gene: -
clone size: -
CDR3 protein: CASSQDLRTRGETQYF
CDR3 DNA: TGTGCCAGCAGCCAAGATCTGCGGACTCGGGGAGAGACCCAGTACTTC

J gene: TRBJ1-2
V gene: TRBV28
D gene: -
clone size: -
CDR3 protein: CASSLTAGGLGGYTF
CDR3 DNA: TGTGCCAGCAGTTTAACCGCCGGGGGGTTGGGTGGCTACACCTTC

J gene: TRBJ2-2
V gene: TRBV24-1
D gene: TRBD1
clone size: -
CDR3 protein: CATYSGGTGELFF
CDR3 DNA: TGTGCCACCTATTCAGGGGGCACCGGGGAGCTGTTTTTT

J gene: TRBJ2-2
V gene: TRBV2
D gene: -
clone size: -
CDR3 protein: CASATRDTGELFF
CDR3 DNA: TGTGCCAGCGCGACCAGGGACACCGGGGAGCTGTTTTTT

J gene: TRBJ2-5
V gene: TRBV29-1
D gene: TRBD2
clone size: -
CDR3 protein: CSVGGLAGAETQYF
CDR3 DNA: TGCAGCGTTGGGGGACTAGCGGGAGCAGAGACCCAGTACTTC

J gene: TRBJ2-7
V gene: TRBV20-1
D gene: -
clone size: -
CDR3 protein: CSAQRTSSYEQYF
CDR3 DNA: TGCAGTGCTCAGCGGACGAGCTCCTACGAGCAGTACTTC

J gene: TRBJ2-3
V gene: TRBV24-1
D gene: TRBD2
clone size: -
CDR3 protein: CATSDPQREWSTDTQYF
CDR3 DNA: TGTGCCACCAGTGATCCCCAGCGGGAGTGGAGCACAGATACGCAGTATTTT

J gene: TRBJ1-5
V gene: TRBV15
D gene: TRBD1
clone size: once
CDR3 protein: CATSTGQGKNQPQHF
CDR3 DNA: TGTGCCACCAGCACTGGACAGGGGAAAAATCAGCCCCAGCATTTT

J gene: TRBJ2-5
V gene: TRBV5-1
D gene: TRBD2
clone size: -
CDR3 protein: CASSLAPAGGDETQYF
CDR3 DNA: TGCGCCAGCAGCTTGGCCCCCGCGGGAGGTGACGAGACCCAGTACTTC

J gene: TRBJ1-1
V gene: TRBV2
D gene: -
clone size: -
CDR3 protein: CASSTLPRGTEAFF
CDR3 DNA: TGTGCCAGCAGTACACTTCCCAGGGGAACTGAAGCTTTCTTT

J gene: TRBJ2-7
V gene: TRBV20-1
D gene: -
clone size: -
CDR3 protein: CSAIPTSSREQYF
CDR3 DNA: TGCAGTGCTATCCCGACTAGTTCTCGCGAGCAGTACTTC

J gene: TRBJ2-1
V gene: TRBV20-1
D gene: -
clone size: -
CDR3 protein: CSAPTGTQQFF
CDR3 DNA: TGCAGTGCGCCCACCGGGACTCAACAGTTCTTC

J gene: TRBJ2-5
V gene: TRBV7-8
D gene: -
clone size: once
CDR3 protein: CASSIYTGPQETQYF
CDR3 DNA: TGTGCCAGCAGCATCTATACAGGGCCCCAAGAGACCCAGTACTTC

J gene: TRBJ2-2
V gene: TRBV7-2
D gene: -
clone size: -
CDR3 protein: CASSLAWSSQANTGELFF
CDR3 DNA: TGTGCCAGCAGCTTAGCGTGGTCCAGCCAGGCGAACACCGGGGAGCTGTTTTTT